This T cell receptor (beta chain) was sequenced for a study of chemoradiotherapy in HPV16-positive cancers. Study overall: Functional T-cell assays on a couple of HPV16-positive patients' cells defined candidate HPV-specific clones and common TCR motifs.

Profiling relied on immunoSEQ multiplex PCR, and the TCRdb table lists in-frame clones only, not all of them. The profile shows tens of thousands of clones, roughly 80% of them singletons. Study results and caveats: Functional assays defining HPV-specific T cells used only two HPV16-positive patients. For HPV16-positive patients, expanding HPV-responsive T cells associated with longer recurrence-free survival.

Notes on this clone: Its antigen is not known.

The CDR3 has 13 amino acids. Trimming left V 3 bases short and J 6 bases short, with 12 bases between. CDR1 SGHNT and CDR2 YENEEA come from the germline V gene. Repeated repertoire sampling spanned the course of chemoradiotherapy. The TCR sequence derives from a human donor with HPV-associated anogenital cancer. The sequenced sample was blood, obtained from a patient who underwent chemoradiotherapy. The chain combines TRBV11-3 with TRBJ2-7; D is ambiguous. The CDR3 DNA reads as TGTGCCAGCAGCTTTGGTGCGTTAAGCGAGCAGTACTTC. Its protein product is CASSFGALSEQYF.